This T cell receptor beta chain came from a study of neurological immune-mediated disorders. As to this clonotype: A much larger clone is a single base away; this may be a read error. Since no conserved phenylalanine or tryptophan closes the CDR3, a read error is the likely cause.

MiXCR, applied by TCRdb to the 5' RACE reads, yields one record per CDR3 protein. The sample yields around 130,000 distinct CDR3 sequences, about 3.4% seen once. The V end lost 0 bases, the J end lost 0 bases, and 3 bases lay between the germline ends. This CDR3 is built from 13 residues. CDR1 is SNHLY and CDR2 is FYNNEI in the germline V gene. This receptor was taken from a woman in her twenties or thirties with multiple sclerosis. Material for sequencing was PBMCs. The gene calls are TRBV2 and TRBJ2-7; no clear D gene. The CDR3 here is CASSEAVSYEQYC. The CDR3 coding sequence is TGTGCCAGCAGTGAAGCCGTCTCCTACGAGCAGTACTGC.